Below, 29 T cell receptor beta chains from the same sample are listed, as sequenced in a study of early T cells in non-severe SARS-CoV-2 infection. TCRdb ran MiXCR on the 5' RACE reads and lists one entry per CDR3 protein. The table includes tens of thousands of distinct CDR3 sequences, about 4.7% detected once. The specimen sequenced was whole blood. The receptors shown here come from an adult who was a healthcare worker with PCR-confirmed SARS-CoV-2 infection or an uninfected control (not recorded which).

The sample holds many counts of this clonotype. The rearrangement links TRBV5-1 to TRBJ1-2; 7 bases align to TRBD1. This CDR3 contains 11 residues. Trimming took 9 bases from V and 6 from J; bases not matched to a gene: 5. Germline CDR1 SGHRS, CDR2 YFSETQ. CDR3 bases: TGCGCCACCCGGGACAGCAATGGCTACACCTTC. Encoded protein: CATRDSNGYTF.

J is TRBJ2-1 and V is TRBV19; tentatively, D is TRBD1 (5 bases). From germline, CDR1 is LNHDA and CDR2 SQIVND (reference sequence). Trimming removed 5 bases from V and 4 bases from J, with 12 bases in between. CDR3 length: 14 amino acids. The CDR3 DNA is TGTGCCAGTAGTGTAGGGGTCCCTTACAATGAGCAGTTCTTC. This gives the protein CASSVGVPYNEQFF.

A few counts support this clonotype. This chain joins TRBV7-8 and TRBJ2-1; the match to TRBD2 covers 12 bases. Looked up from germline, CDR1 is SGHVS and CDR2 is FQNEAQ. The CDR3 consists of 15 residues. The J segment lost 5 bases and the V segment lost 5 bases, leaving 4 bases of the junction unmatched. This chain's CDR3 is CASSQGLAGNNEQFF. DNA of the CDR3: TGTGCCAGCAGCCAAGGACTAGCGGGGAACAATGAGCAGTTCTTC.

This clonotype has more than one count but fewer than ten. V gene TRBV18 combines with J gene TRBJ1-6, with unresolved D. Trimming removed 2 bases at V and 9 bases at J, with 17 bases between. Germline V CDR1 and CDR2: KGHSH, LQKENI. This CDR3 is 16 amino acids long. The chain's CDR3 is CASSPGNPEGGSPLHF. CDR3 nucleotides: TGTGCCAGCTCACCAGGGAATCCGGAAGGCGGTTCACCCCTCCACTTT.

This clonotype was recorded many times. The V and J genes are TRBV7-2 and TRBJ1-2; D is undetermined. Looked up from germline, CDR1 is SGHTA and CDR2 is FQGNSA. V was shortened by 1 base and J by 8 bases, with 14 bases between the two germline ends. This CDR3 has 14 amino acids. The CDR3 coding sequence is TGTGCCAGCAGCTTAGTGGCAGCCCCCTGGGGCTACACCTTC. Its protein is CASSLVAAPWGYTF.

This clonotype was recorded many times. V usage is TRBV3-1 and J usage is TRBJ1-2; D gene uncertain. CDR3 size: 11 residues. From germline, CDR1 is LGHDT and CDR2 YNNKEL (reference sequence). V was pared by 4 bases and J by 5 bases, with 5 bases between. The CDR3 is CASSRDYGYTF. The CDR3 region has the DNA TGTGCCAGCAGCCGGGATTATGGCTACACCTTC.

This clonotype was detected only a few times. The gene calls are TRBV6-4 and TRBJ2-3; 7 nucleotides agree with TRBD2. The CDR3 totals 16 residues. The V gene end was trimmed by 2 bases and the J gene end by 2 bases; junction bases not matched to a gene: 7. Germline V lookup: CDR1 MRHNA, CDR2 SNTAGT. The CDR3 bases are TGTGCCAGCAGTGACAGGGCTAGCGGATTCACAGATACGCAGTATTTT. Encoded protein: CASSDRASGFTDTQYF.

This clonotype is medium-sized in the sample. The chain has TRBV7-2 and TRBJ2-3; D remains unclear. Per the germline V gene, CDR1 is SGHTA and CDR2 is FQGNSA. This CDR3 is 13 amino acids long. V dropped 5 bases and J dropped 4 bases, with 10 bases sitting between them. CDR3 sequence: CASSQRLADTQYF. CDR3 nucleotide sequence: TGTGCCAGCAGCCAGAGGTTGGCAGATACGCAGTATTTT.

In its sample, this clonotype was seen a few times. The chain is built from TRBV7-2 and TRBJ2-1; no definite D call. V lost 5 bases and J lost 4, with 12 bases in between. The germline V gene encodes CDR1 SGHTA and CDR2 FQGNSA. This CDR3 spans 14 amino acids. The CDR3 reads CASSDGRPYNEQFF. CDR3 bases: TGTGCCAGCAGCGATGGACGGCCTTACAATGAGCAGTTCTTC.

This clonotype was observed many times. This chain uses TRBV20-1 with TRBJ1-2; D gene uncertain. CDR1 is DFQATT, CDR2 SNEGSKA, per germline (reference sequence). Trimming left V 6 bases short and J 2 bases short, with 13 bases between. This CDR3 spans 13 amino acids. This CDR3 reads CSATPVKNYGYTF. In DNA form, the CDR3 reads TGCAGTGCAACCCCGGTCAAAAACTATGGCTACACCTTC.

There are many counts of this clonotype. This chain uses TRBV6-1 with TRBJ2-7; D unresolved. This CDR3 spans 13 amino acids. V lost 0 bases to trimming and J lost 7 bases, with 10 bases between them. CDR1 is MNHNS, CDR2 SASEGT, per germline. The CDR3 DNA reads as TGTGCCAGCAGTGAAGCTAGGGCAGTTGAGCAGTACTTC. Its translation: CASSEARAVEQYF.

This clonotype was observed at least ten times. The genes are TRBV7-9 and TRBJ2-3, with 11 bases aligning to TRBD2. This CDR3 has 14 residues. After removal of 5 bases from V and 6 bases from J, the junction contained 4 bases not matched to a gene. The germline V gene encodes CDR1 SEHNR and CDR2 FQNEAQ (reference sequence). In nucleotides, the CDR3 is TGTGCCAGCAGCCAGACTAGCGGGGCCGATACGCAGTATTTT. Amino acid sequence: CASSQTSGADTQYF.

This clonotype was seen many times. The genes are TRBV12-3 or TRBV12-4 and TRBJ2-1; D uncertain. The length of the CDR3 is 17 residues. Deletions cut 4 bases from V and 0 bases from J, with 16 bases between. The CDR3 DNA reads TGTGCCAGCAGTTCTTTCCTACAAAGCCGCTCCTACAATGAGCAGTTCTTC. This gives the protein CASSSFLQSRSYNEQFF.

This clonotype was picked up many times. The chain employs TRBV28 and TRBJ1-3; unclear D gene. Trimming cost V 5 bases and J 2 bases, with 1 base left between them. This CDR3 region has 11 residues. Germline assignment: CDR1 MDHEN and CDR2 SYDVKM. Written as DNA, the CDR3 is TGTGCCAGCAGTGCTGGAAACACCATATATTTT. This gives the protein CASSAGNTIYF. The full variable domain, with the rest looked up from reference TRBV28 and TRBJ1-3, is DVKVTQSSRYLVKRTGEKVFLECVQDMDHENMFWYRQDPGLGLRLIYFSYDVKMKEKGDIPEGYSVSREKKERFSLILESASTNQTSMYLCASSAGNTIYFGEGSWLTVV.

This clonotype occurred many times. The genes are TRBV20-1 and TRBJ1-1; D is uncertain. The V gene lost 7 bases and the J gene lost 0 bases, with 12 bases spanning the gap. The V gene's germline CDR1 is DFQATT and CDR2 SNEGSKA (reference sequence). This CDR3 comprises 13 residues. The CDR3 coding sequence is TGCAGTGTAAGCGAGGGCTTGAACACTGAAGCTTTCTTT. This translates into CSVSEGLNTEAFF.

This clonotype was recorded a few times. V is TRBV7-8 and J is TRBJ1-3, with D perhaps TRBD1 (5 bases). CDR1 and CDR2 (germline): SGHVS, FQNEAQ. V was shortened by 5 bases and J by 0 bases, with 14 bases between the two germline ends. The length of the CDR3 is 16 residues. The CDR3 bases are TGTGCCAGCAGCACAGGAGGGACCGCCTCTGGAAACACCATATATTTT. This gives the protein CASSTGGTASGNTIYF.

This clonotype turned up a few times. V and J are TRBV7-2 and TRBJ1-1; TRBD1 aligns across 8 bases. The V segment lost 5 bases and the J segment 4 bases; nucleotides outside the gene matches: 3. CDR1 SGHTA and CDR2 FQGNSA come from the germline V gene. This CDR3 has 13 residues. CDR3 sequence reads: CASSRDRPTEAFF. CDR3 nucleotide sequence: TGTGCCAGCAGCCGGGACAGGCCCACTGAAGCTTTCTTT. The whole variable domain, filled in from reference TRBV7-2 and TRBJ1-1, reads GAGVSQSPSNKVTEKGKDVELRCDPISGHTALYWYRQSLGQGLEFLIYFQGNSAPDKSGLPSDRFSAERTGGSVSTLTIQRTQQEDSAVYLCASSRDRPTEAFFGQGTRLTVV.

This clonotype appeared a few times. CDR3 sequence reads: CASSNGQIYNEQFF. CDR3 nucleotide sequence: TGTGCCAGCAGCAACGGACAGATCTACAATGAGCAGTTCTTC. The genes are TRBV11-2 and TRBJ2-1, with D maybe TRBD1 (6 bases). The germline V gene encodes CDR1 SGHAT and CDR2 FQNNGV. The V gene lost 5 bases and the J gene lost 3 bases, with 11 bases spanning the gap. The CDR3 totals 14 residues. Using reference TRBV11-2 and TRBJ2-1 for the parts outside the CDR3, the full variable domain is EAGVAQSPRYKIIEKRQSVAFWCNPISGHATLYWYQQILGQGPKLLIQFQNNGVVDDSQLPKDRFSAERLKGVDSTLKIQPAKLEDSAVYLCASSNGQIYNEQFFGPGTRLTVL.

Many counts were recorded for this clonotype. The chain combines TRBV5-1 with TRBJ2-7; 8 nucleotides align to TRBD1. Trimming removed 0 bases from V and 3 bases from J; junction bases left unmatched: 8. CDR1 and CDR2 from the germline V gene are SGHRS and YFSETQ. The CDR3 length is 16 residues. The CDR3 here is CASSLAAGQGFYEQYF. In DNA, the CDR3 is TGCGCCAGCAGCTTGGCCGCCGGACAGGGATTCTACGAGCAGTACTTC.

There are many counts of this clonotype. The chain combines TRBV29-1 with TRBJ2-2; D might be TRBD1 or TRBD2, each matching 5 bases. The CDR3 has 14 amino acids. Trimming stripped 3 bases from V and 6 bases from J, with 14 bases between. In germline, CDR1 is SQVTM, CDR2 ANQGSEA. The CDR3 coding sequence is TGCAGCGTTGATAGCCGGGACGAATCCGGGGAGCTGTTTTTT. It specifies CSVDSRDESGELFF.

In its sample, this clonotype was seen many times. This chain links TRBV28 with TRBJ1-1, with D possibly TRBD1 on 6 matching bases. The germline gives CDR1 MDHEN, CDR2 SYDVKM. The CDR3 totals 13 residues. V was cut by 6 bases and J by 2 bases, with 10 bases left in between. This CDR3 is CASRQGTNTEAFF. DNA of the CDR3: TGTGCCAGCAGGCAGGGGACTAACACTGAAGCTTTCTTT.

V and J are TRBV24-1 and TRBJ2-3; TRBD2 agrees at 7 bases. In germline, CDR1 is KGHDR, CDR2 SFDVKD. The length of the CDR3 is 12 residues. Germline trimming cut 5 bases from V and 8 bases from J; bases unmatched to any gene: 3. DNA for the CDR3: TGTGCCACCAGTGGGACTAGATCTACGCAGTATTTT. Amino acids: CATSGTRSTQYF.

The sample holds many counts of this clonotype. The rearrangement uses TRBV18 and TRBJ1-2, with 7 nucleotides matching TRBD1. The CDR3 runs 14 residues. In germline, CDR1 is KGHSH, CDR2 LQKENI. Germline trimming cut 8 bases from V and 2 bases from J; bases unmatched to any gene: 8. The CDR3 region is CASSLDRANYGYTF. The CDR3 nucleotides are TGTGCCAGCAGCTTAGACAGGGCCAACTATGGCTACACCTTC. Full variable domain (remainder filled in from reference TRBV18 and TRBJ1-2): NAGVMQNPRHLVRRRGQEARLRCSPMKGHSHVYWYRQLPEEGLKFMVYLQKENIIDESGMPKERFSAEFPKEGPSILRIQQVVRGDSAAYFCASSLDRANYGYTFGSGTRLTVV.

There are many counts of this clonotype. This chain joins TRBV12-3 or TRBV12-4 and TRBJ1-5; 7 nucleotides line up with TRBD1. This CDR3 comprises 15 residues. With 7 bases clipped from V and 2 bases from J, the junction kept 8 bases outside the gene matches. CDR3 residues: CASTPGGSGNQPQHF. CDR3 bases: TGTGCCAGCACCCCAGGGGGTAGCGGCAATCAGCCCCAGCATTTT.

The chain uses TRBV14 and TRBJ2-7, with 15 bases identical to TRBD2. The germline V gene encodes CDR1 SGHDN and CDR2 FVKESK. Germline trimming cut 1 base from V and 7 bases from J; bases unmatched to any gene: 5. The CDR3 runs to 16 residues. The CDR3 coding sequence is TGTGCCAGCAGCCAAGCCGGACTAGCGGGGGGGACAGAGCAGTACTTC. It translates to CASSQAGLAGGTEQYF. Based on the CDR3 plus reference TRBV14 and TRBJ2-7, the full variable domain is EAGVTQFPSHSVIEKGQTVTLRCDPISGHDNLYWYRRVMGKEIKFLLHFVKESKQDESGMPNNRFLAERTGGTYSTLKVQPAELEDSGVYFCASSQAGLAGGTEQYFGPGTRLTVT.

CDR3 protein: CSGGRQDGGYTF. CDR3 DNA sequence: TGCAGCGGGGGAAGACAGGACGGAGGCTACACCTTC. The chain couples TRBV29-1 to TRBJ1-2, with TRBD1 as a possible D gene (6 bases). The CDR3 has 12 residues. Germline loops: CDR1 SQVTM, CDR2 ANQGSEA. V lost 7 bases and J 8 bases, leaving 17 bases between the germline ends.

This clonotype was counted many times. This chain links TRBV4-3 with TRBJ2-1; D not certain. The germline CDR1 and CDR2 sequences are LGHNA and YSLEER. CDR3 length equals 13 residues. Trimming pared 2 bases from V and 4 bases from J, leaving 6 bases between. The CDR3 DNA reads TGCGCCAGCAGCCAATCCGAGTACAATGAGCAGTTCTTC. This sequence encodes CASSQSEYNEQFF.

This clonotype was seen ten or more times. The CDR3 spells CASTVQGDGYTF. In DNA form, the CDR3 reads TGTGCCAGCACCGTTCAGGGTGATGGCTACACCTTC. The chain couples TRBV28 to TRBJ1-2, with D perhaps TRBD1 (5 bases). CDR1 is MDHEN and CDR2 is SYDVKM in the germline V gene. There are 12 residues in the CDR3. V was clipped by 7 bases and J by 6 bases, with 12 bases between them.

This clonotype was recorded many times. The chain couples TRBV7-8 to TRBJ2-7, with 7 bases lining up with TRBD1. This CDR3 is built from 14 residues. The ends lost 4 bases at V and 0 bases at J; junction bases unmatched: 3. Germline V gives CDR1 SGHVS, CDR2 FQNEAQ. The CDR3 spells CASSSGQSSYEQYF. The CDR3 nucleotides are TGTGCCAGCAGCTCGGGACAGTCCTCCTACGAGCAGTACTTC.